This T cell receptor (beta chain) was found in a study of T-cell reconstitution after alpha-beta-depleted transplantation in children. Whole-study findings and limits: Surviving recipient T cells and thymic progenitors accounted for the high day-60 TCRbeta diversity observed in some patients. As was reported, about two months after transplant, alpha-beta T cells came from several hundred expanded graft clones. T-cell numbers and diversity, one year after transplant, stemmed largely from T cells that were newly produced.

Unique molecular identifiers were built into the TCRbeta library. In TCRdb, the PCR reads were re-called with MiXCR into one record per CDR3 protein. The repertoire consists of about 980,000 distinct CDR3 sequences, with roughly 29% occurring once and the leading ten covering more than 25%. Comments on this clonotype: The antigen remains unidentified.

The V gene's germline CDR1 is DFQATT and CDR2 SNEGSKA (reference sequence). The CDR3 has 15 amino acids. J gave up 3 bases and V 5 bases, and 6 bases lay outside the gene matches. Sequenced material: PBMCs, mostly from graft donor cells, taken 360 days after TCRalphabeta/CD19-depleted stem cell transplant. The receptor was isolated from a boy under two years old who had a stem cell transplant for SCID, so the T cells may come from the graft donor. The chain carries TRBV20-1 and TRBJ2-6; 8 bases align to TRBD1. The CDR3 loop reads CSAGTGDGGANVLTF. CDR3 sequence (DNA): TGCAGTGCTGGGACAGGAGATGGTGGGGCCAACGTCCTGACTTTC.